The rows below give T cell receptor beta chains drawn from one sample of a study of cytomegalovirus exposure and HLA in healthy donors. TCRdb's copy holds only in-frame clones and misses some; the assay was immunoSEQ multiplex PCR. The sample holds under 200,000 clones, about nine tenths seen once. The material sequenced was PBMCs. Receptors were obtained from a man aged 18 to 29 in good health and CMV-seropositive. Both conserved end residues are part of each CDR3. D genes are given only for firm matches. Clone size appears in some rows only: once, few, many, or a class for an expanded clone.

CDR3	DNA	V	J	length	size	D
CASTPTGFPYEQYF	TGTGCCAGCACCCCAACAGGGTTCCCCTACGAGCAGTACTTC	TRBV28	TRBJ2-7	14	-	-
CASSSGGLAFF	TGTGCCAGCAGCTCGGGGGGTTTGGCTTTCTTT	TRBV5-4	TRBJ1-1	11	-	-
CASSVGEGRINEQFF	TGTGCCAGCAGCGTAGGGGAGGGACGGATCAATGAGCAGTTCTTC	TRBV9	TRBJ2-1	15	-	TRBD2
CASSFSSNEQFF	TGTGCCAGCAGCTTTTCTAGCAATGAGCAGTTCTTC	TRBV5-4	TRBJ2-1	12	once	-
CSVGDSYSNQPQHF	TGCAGCGTTGGGGACAGTTATAGCAATCAGCCCCAGCATTTT	TRBV29-1	TRBJ1-5	14	-	TRBD1
CAISGNAGVVHEQYF	TGTGCCATCAGTGGAAACGCAGGGGTAGTACACGAGCAGTACTTC	TRBV10-3	TRBJ2-7	15	-	-
CASSLQGGSNQPQHF	TGTGCCAGCAGTCTACAGGGGGGCAGCAATCAGCCCCAGCATTTT	TRBV6-5	TRBJ1-5	15	-	TRBD1
CASRPGTVDYEQYF	TGCGCCAGCAGACCCGGGACAGTCGACTACGAGCAGTACTTC	TRBV5-1	TRBJ2-7	14	-	TRBD1
CASSELVTVNEKLFF	TGTGCCAGCAGTGAATTAGTAACAGTGAATGAAAAACTGTTTTTT	TRBV6-1	TRBJ1-4	15	-	-
CAISPTSGRYEQYF	TGTGCCATCAGCCCAACTAGCGGGAGGTACGAGCAGTACTTC	TRBV10-3	TRBJ2-7	14	-	TRBD2
CASRRSYLSSYNEQFF	TGTGCCAGCAGAAGAAGTTATTTGAGCTCCTACAATGAGCAGTTCTTC	TRBV2	TRBJ2-1	16	-	-
CASSQGTRTSVTDTQYF	TGCGCCAGCAGCCAAGGGACGAGGACTAGCGTTACAGATACGCAGTATTTT	TRBV4-1	TRBJ2-3	17	-	TRBD2
CASSLGQGGYEQYF	TGTGCCAGCAGCTTAGGACAGGGAGGTTACGAGCAGTACTTC	TRBV11-3	TRBJ2-7	14	few	-
CASSLAGTGPYEQYF	TGTGCCAGCAGCCTCGCCGGGACAGGGCCTTACGAGCAGTACTTC	TRBV27	TRBJ2-7	15	-	TRBD1
CASRTSGRMGYEQYF	TGTGCCAGCAGGACCAGCGGGAGAATGGGATACGAGCAGTACTTC	TRBV19	TRBJ2-7	15	-	TRBD2
CASSFRRGEKLFF	TGTGCCAGCAGTTTCCGTCGAGGTGAAAAACTGTTTTTT	TRBV27	TRBJ1-4	13	-	-
CASSPELSGRPYEQYF	TGTGCCAGCAGCCCGGAATTAAGCGGGAGACCCTACGAGCAGTACTTC	TRBV5-4	TRBJ2-7	16	-	TRBD2
CASSAGGYGYTF	TGTGCCAGCAGTGCAGGGGGCTATGGCTACACCTTC	TRBV28	TRBJ1-2	12	-	TRBD1
CASSSTGGLSYEQYF	TGCGCCAGCAGCTCGACGGGCGGGCTCTCCTACGAGCAGTACTTC	TRBV5-1	TRBJ2-7	15	-	-
CASSPSTGLLQGTQYF	TGTGCCAGCAGTCCCTCGACAGGGCTCCTGCAAGGTACCCAGTACTTC	TRBV28	TRBJ2-5	16	-	TRBD1
CASSASGTSYNEQFF	TGTGCCAGCAGCGCTAGCGGGACCTCCTACAATGAGCAGTTCTTC	TRBV7-3	TRBJ2-1	15	-	TRBD2
CASSLSGSGNTIYF	TGTGCCAGCAGTTTATCAGGGTCTGGAAACACCATATATTTT	TRBV28	TRBJ1-3	14	few	-
CASSGDRGLYGYTF	TGTGCCAGCAGCGGGGACAGGGGGTTGTATGGCTACACCTTC	TRBV5-6	TRBJ1-2	14	-	TRBD1
CSVVEVGSSYNEQFF	TGCAGCGTTGTTGAGGTAGGGAGCTCCTACAATGAGCAGTTCTTC	TRBV29-1	TRBJ2-1	15	-	-
CASSSVPEGGAIYEQYF	TGTGCCAGCAGCTCAGTACCCGAGGGCGGGGCCATCTACGAGCAGTACTTC	TRBV14	TRBJ2-7	17	-	-
CSVGETSGSFYNEQFF	TGCAGCGTTGGGGAGACTAGCGGGAGTTTCTACAATGAGCAGTTCTTC	TRBV29-1	TRBJ2-1	16	-	TRBD2
CASSQVPGLMNTEAFF	TGCGCCAGCAGCCAAGTCCCAGGGCTCATGAACACTGAAGCTTTCTTT	TRBV4-1	TRBJ1-1	16	-	-
CASNFRGDGYTF	TGTGCCAGTAACTTTAGGGGTGATGGCTACACCTTC	TRBV19	TRBJ1-2	12	few	-
CASSLDRTSPLQSQQYF	TGTGCCAGCAGCTTAGATCGGACTAGCCCCCTCCAATCCCAGCAGTACTTC	TRBV7-9	TRBJ2-7	17	-	TRBD2
CASRRGTSGYEQYF	TGTGCCAGCAGGAGAGGGACTAGCGGTTACGAGCAGTACTTC	TRBV6-5	TRBJ2-7	14	few	TRBD2